This T cell receptor (beta chain) was recovered during a study of cytomegalovirus exposure and HLA in healthy donors. General study findings and limits: Cytomegalovirus status was reportedly diagnosed by the classifier with high sensitivity and specificity. Later work associated roughly 17,000 TCR beta sequences with HLA alleles at 0.05 false discovery rate. Some TCR beta chains (roughly 150 of them) were listed as cytomegalovirus-associated.

Vbeta (60) and Jbeta (13) primers were used in the PCR. TCRdb keeps only in-frame clones here, not all; method: immunoSEQ multiplex PCR. The sample has some 110,000 clones, 60% to 80% seen once; the top ten hold around 5%. Points on this clone: The target antigen is unknown.

V was shortened by 8 bases and J by 3 bases, with 16 bases between the two germline ends. There are 14 residues in the CDR3. The germline gives CDR1 MNHNY, CDR2 SVGAGI (reference sequence). The clonotype was recovered from a man aged 50 or older in good health and CMV-seropositive. The sequencing sample was made of PBMCs. The chain links TRBV6-6 to TRBJ1-1; D gene ambiguous. CDR3 nucleotides: TGTGCCAGCGGTCAGGAAAATATCTACACTGAAGCTTTCTTT. Its translation: CASGQENIYTEAFF.